This TCR beta chain derives from a study of T cell responses to AZD1222 COVID-19 vaccine. On the study more broadly: Timing groups of about 4 and about 12 weeks for second doses were pooled.

The CDR3 runs 12 residues. Looked up from germline, CDR1 is ENHRY and CDR2 is SYGVKD. The ends lost 7 bases at V and 4 bases at J; junction bases unmatched: 1. Clones were sequenced by immunoSEQ multiplex PCR, and TCRdb holds only the in-frame ones, with some missing. The sample holds 150,000 to 200,000 clones, around 88% seen once. The origin of this receptor is an adult in good health. The J gene is TRBJ2-1, the V gene TRBV10-3, with 7 bases matching TRBD1. The source was peripheral blood, collected on day 0 of AZD1222 vaccination. The DNA for the CDR3 is TGTGCCATCAAGGGACAGTACAATGAGCAGTTCTTC. It specifies CAIKGQYNEQFF.